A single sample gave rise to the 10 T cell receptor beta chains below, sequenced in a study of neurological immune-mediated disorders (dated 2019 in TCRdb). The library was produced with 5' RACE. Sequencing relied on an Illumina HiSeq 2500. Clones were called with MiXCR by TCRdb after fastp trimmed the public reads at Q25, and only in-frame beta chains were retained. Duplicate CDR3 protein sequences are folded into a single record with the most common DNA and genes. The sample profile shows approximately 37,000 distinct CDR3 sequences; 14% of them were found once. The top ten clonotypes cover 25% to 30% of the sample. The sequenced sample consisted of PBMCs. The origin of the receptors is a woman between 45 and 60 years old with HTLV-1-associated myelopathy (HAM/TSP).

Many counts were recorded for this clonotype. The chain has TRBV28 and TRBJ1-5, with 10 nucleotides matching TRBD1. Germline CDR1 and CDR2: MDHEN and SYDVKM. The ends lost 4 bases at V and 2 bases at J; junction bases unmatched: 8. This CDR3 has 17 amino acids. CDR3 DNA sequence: TGTGCCAGCAGTTGGGGACAGGGGCCATATGGCAATCAGCCCCAGCATTTT. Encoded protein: CASSWGQGPYGNQPQHF.

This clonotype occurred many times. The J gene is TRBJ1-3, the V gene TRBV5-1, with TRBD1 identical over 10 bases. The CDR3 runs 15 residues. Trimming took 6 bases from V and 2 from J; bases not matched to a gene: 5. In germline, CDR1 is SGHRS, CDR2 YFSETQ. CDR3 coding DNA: TGCGCCAGCACTCGGGACAGGGGAGCTGGAAACACCATATATTTT. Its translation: CASTRDRGAGNTIYF. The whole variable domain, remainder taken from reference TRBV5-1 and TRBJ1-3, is KAGVTQTPRYLIKTRGQQVTLSCSPISGHRSVSWYQQTPGQGLQFLFEYFSETQRNKGNFPGRFSGRQFSNSRSEMNVSTLELGDSALYLCASTRDRGAGNTIYFGEGSWLTVV.

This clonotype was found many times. This CDR3 is CASSAGTRQDTQYF. The CDR3 coding sequence is TGTGCCAGCAGCGCCGGGACACGGCAAGATACGCAGTATTTT. The V call is TRBV7-3, the J call TRBJ2-3, with D perhaps TRBD1 (6 bases). Trimming shortened V by 5 bases and J by 5 bases, and 14 bases separated the two germline ends. Per the germline V gene, CDR1 is SGHTA and CDR2 is FQGTGA. This CDR3 comprises 14 residues.

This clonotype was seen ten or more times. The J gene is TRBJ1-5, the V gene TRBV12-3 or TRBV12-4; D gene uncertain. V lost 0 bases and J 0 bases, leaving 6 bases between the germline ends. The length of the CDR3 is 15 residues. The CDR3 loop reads CASSLAGNSNQPQHF. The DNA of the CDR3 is TGTGCCAGCAGTTTAGCCGGGAATAGCAATCAGCCCCAGCATTTT.

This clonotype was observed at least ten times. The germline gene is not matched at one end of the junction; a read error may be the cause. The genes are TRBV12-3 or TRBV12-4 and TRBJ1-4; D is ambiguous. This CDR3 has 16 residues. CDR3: CASSPVGIPTSEKLFF. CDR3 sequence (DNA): TGTGCCAGCAGTCCCGTGGGAATACCGACTAGTGAAAAACTGTTTTTT.

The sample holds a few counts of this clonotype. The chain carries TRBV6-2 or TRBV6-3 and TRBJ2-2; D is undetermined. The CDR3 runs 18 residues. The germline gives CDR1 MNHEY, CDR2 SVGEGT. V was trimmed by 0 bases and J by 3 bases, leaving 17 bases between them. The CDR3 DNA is TGTGCCAGCAGTTACTCGGTAAAAGGATTATGGGACACCGGGGAGCTGTTTTTT. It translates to CASSYSVKGLWDTGELFF.

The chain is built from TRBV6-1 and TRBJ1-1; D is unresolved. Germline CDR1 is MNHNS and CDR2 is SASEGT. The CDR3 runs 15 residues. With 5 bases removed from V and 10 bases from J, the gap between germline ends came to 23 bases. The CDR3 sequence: CASSCSFWALISAFF. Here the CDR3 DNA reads TGTGCCAGCAGTTGCTCTTTCTGGGCCTTGATTTCAGCTTTCTTT.

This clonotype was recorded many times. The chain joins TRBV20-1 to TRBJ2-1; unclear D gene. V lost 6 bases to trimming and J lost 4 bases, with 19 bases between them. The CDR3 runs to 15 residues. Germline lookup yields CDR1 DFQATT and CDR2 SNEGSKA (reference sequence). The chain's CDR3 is CSATHEGLVYNEQFF. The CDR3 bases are TGCAGTGCCACACACGAAGGGCTAGTTTACAATGAGCAGTTCTTC.

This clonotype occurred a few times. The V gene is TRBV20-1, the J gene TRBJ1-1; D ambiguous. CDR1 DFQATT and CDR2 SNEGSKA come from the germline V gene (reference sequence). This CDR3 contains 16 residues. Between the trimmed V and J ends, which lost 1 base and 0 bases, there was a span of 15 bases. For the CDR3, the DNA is TGCAGTGCTAGAGCATACAGCCTATATATGAACACTGAAGCTTTCTTT. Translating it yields CSARAYSLYMNTEAFF.

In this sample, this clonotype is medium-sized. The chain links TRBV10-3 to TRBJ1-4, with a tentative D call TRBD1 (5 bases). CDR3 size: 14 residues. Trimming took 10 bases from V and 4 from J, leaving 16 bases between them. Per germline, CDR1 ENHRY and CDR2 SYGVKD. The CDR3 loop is CATNHGADNEKLFF. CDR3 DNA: TGTGCCACCAACCACGGGGCGGATAATGAAAAACTGTTTTTT.